The next 23 T cell receptor beta chains were all read from a single sample in a study of control samples from healthy donors and cancer patients. TCRdb's table, derived via immunoSEQ multiplex PCR, lists solely in-frame clones and lacks some. In the table there are about 160,000 clones, 94% of which are singletons. Specimen: blood. Source of these receptors: a woman aged 40 to 50 in good health.

This clone has only one observation. The rearrangement uses TRBV29-1 and TRBJ2-1, with 15 bases fitting TRBD2. The trim removed 5 bases at V and 4 bases at J, leaving 6 bases unmatched. The V gene's germline CDR1 is SQVTM and CDR2 ANQGSEA. This CDR3 has 16 amino acids. CDR3 in DNA: TGCAGCGTTAGCGGACTAGCGGGGGGGAGTTACAATGAGCAGTTCTTC. Its protein is CSVSGLAGGSYNEQFF.

J is TRBJ2-7 and V is TRBV4-1, with 7 nucleotides matching TRBD1. CDR1 is MGHRA and CDR2 is YSYEKL in the germline V gene. The CDR3 is 16 amino acids. V dropped 0 bases and J dropped 0; count of bases not matched to a gene: 5. The CDR3 DNA sequence: TGCGCCAGCAGCCAAGATATGGACAGGAGCTCCTACGAGCAGTACTTC. It translates to CASSQDMDRSSYEQYF.

This chain uses TRBV3-1 (or the pseudogene TRBV3-2) with TRBJ1-4; TRBD1 matches 10 bases. Germline V gives CDR1 LGHDT, CDR2 YNNKEL (reference sequence). The CDR3 has 16 amino acids. The V segment lost 5 bases and the J segment 1 base; nucleotides outside the gene matches: 4. The CDR3 spells CASSRQGAGTNEKLFF. CDR3 nucleotide sequence: TGTGCCAGCAGCAGACAGGGGGCAGGAACTAATGAAAAACTGTTTTTT.

The chain employs TRBV9 and TRBJ2-5; 7 bases align to TRBD2. Losses at the gene ends were 0 bases for V and 6 bases for J; bases not matched to a gene: 8. The CDR3 contains 15 residues. CDR1 and CDR2 from the germline V gene are SGDLS and YYNGEE. CDR3 coding DNA: TGTGCCAGCAGCGTAGAGGGAGGGAGGGTCCAGACCCAGTACTTC. This encodes CASSVEGGRVQTQYF.

The rearrangement joins TRBV11-2 to TRBJ2-7, with D perhaps matching TRBD1 (7 bases). CDR3 length: 16 amino acids. Trimming removed 3 bases from V and 7 bases from J, with 22 bases in between. Germline V CDR1 and CDR2: SGHAT, FQNNGV. The CDR3: CASSFRGTPGRREQYF. The CDR3 DNA follows: TGTGCCAGCAGCTTCAGGGGGACTCCCGGGCGAAGGGAGCAGTACTTC.

As regards this clone: The sample contains more than one DNA sequence encoding this CDR3. In nucleotides, the CDR3 is TGTGCCAGCAGCCCCCAGGGGACTGAAGCTTTCTTT. Residues: CASSPQGTEAFF. The chain recombines TRBV6-5 with TRBJ1-1, with TRBD1 as a possible D gene (6 bases). This CDR3 contains 12 residues. Trimming shortened V by 6 bases and J by 5 bases, and 10 bases separated the two germline ends. Per the germline V gene, CDR1 is MNHEY and CDR2 is SVGAGI.

The V gene is TRBV7-4, the J gene TRBJ2-7, with unresolved D. The V end was cut by 5 bases, the J end by 1 base, with 21 bases between. Germline CDR1 is SGHVT and CDR2 is SQSDAQ. The CDR3 consists of 17 residues. This chain's CDR3 is CASSPGRPGPQSYEQYF. The CDR3 DNA reads as TGTGCCAGCAGCCCAGGAAGGCCGGGCCCCCAGTCCTACGAGCAGTACTTC. Full variable domain (remainder filled in from reference TRBV7-4 and TRBJ2-7): GAGVSQSPRYKVAKRGRDVALRCDSISGHVTLYWYRQTLGQGSEVLTYSQSDAQRDKSGRPSGRFSAERPERSVSTLKIQRTEQGDSAVYLCASSPGRPGPQSYEQYFGPGTRLTVT.

V is TRBV9 and J is TRBJ1-2; 12 bases are a match to TRBD1. V shed 4 bases and J 6 bases; nucleotides not matched to a gene: 13. CDR1 is SGDLS and CDR2 is YYNGEE in the germline V gene. The CDR3 loop spans 17 amino acids. CDR3 residues: CASSSSGTGGRLDGYTF. DNA for the CDR3: TGTGCCAGCAGCTCCTCCGGGACAGGGGGCCGTCTCGATGGCTACACCTTC.

This chain's CDR3 is CATSKGTGGLSSGNTIYF. Here the CDR3 DNA reads TGTGCCACCAGCAAGGGGACAGGGGGACTAAGCTCTGGAAACACCATATATTTT. This sequence joins TRBV15 and TRBJ1-3, with 11 nucleotides matching TRBD1. This CDR3 is built from 18 residues. The junction had 8 bases not matched to a gene; V was cut back by 4 bases and J by 0 bases. Germline V gene sequence: CDR1 LNHNV, CDR2 YYDKDF (reference sequence).

The rearrangement joins TRBV11-2 to TRBJ2-7, with D possibly TRBD2 on 6 matching bases. The V and J ends lost 4 bases and 2 bases respectively, with 15 bases between them. Germline V lookup: CDR1 SGHAT, CDR2 FQNNGV. The length of the CDR3 is 15 residues. The CDR3 nucleotides read TGTGCCAGCAGCTCCGGGGGACTTCGAACCTACGAGCAGTACTTC. This sequence encodes CASSSGGLRTYEQYF.

V gene TRBV5-1 combines with J gene TRBJ2-2; 10 nucleotides align to TRBD1. Germline V gene lookup returns CDR1 SGHRS and CDR2 YFSETQ. The CDR3 totals 16 residues. After removal of 4 bases from V and 6 bases from J, the junction contained 9 bases not matched to a gene. Written as DNA, the CDR3 is TGCGCCAGCAGCCAAGCGGACAGGGGGATTTCCGGGGAGCTGTTTTTT. Amino acids: CASSQADRGISGELFF.

The genes are TRBV6-2 or TRBV6-3 and TRBJ2-7; D unresolved. Germline loops: CDR1 MNHEY, CDR2 SVGEGT. Trimming removed 5 bases at V and 3 bases at J, with 20 bases between. CDR3 size: 16 residues. The CDR3 loop reads CASSNPDGPQFYEQYF. Written as DNA, the CDR3 is TGTGCCAGCAGTAACCCAGACGGGCCGCAGTTCTACGAGCAGTACTTC.

The chain has TRBV19 and TRBJ1-1; the D is unclear. V was shortened by 2 bases and J by 4 bases, with 14 bases between the two germline ends. The CDR3 is 15 residues long. CDR1 is LNHDA, CDR2 SQIVND, per germline (reference sequence). The CDR3 DNA sequence: TGTGCCAGTAGTATAAGGCAGGTCCCTGGCACTGAAGCTTTCTTT. Residues: CASSIRQVPGTEAFF.

The chain is built from TRBV7-8 and TRBJ1-6; 7 bases map to TRBD1. This CDR3 comprises 16 residues. V trimming: 2 bases; J trimming: 7 bases; junction bases outside the gene matches: 8. Germline V gene sequence: CDR1 SGHVS, CDR2 FQNEAQ. CDR3 bases: TGTGCCAGCAGCTTAAGGCCAGGGGGTGGGAATTCACCCCTCCACTTT. Amino acid sequence: CASSLRPGGGNSPLHF.

This rearrangement joins TRBV18 to TRBJ2-2; D is unclear. The CDR3 has 14 amino acids. Between the trimmed V and J ends, which lost 2 bases and 1 base, there was a span of 5 bases. Germline CDR1 KGHSH, CDR2 LQKENI. The CDR3 sequence is CASSPAGNTGELFF. CDR3 DNA: TGTGCCAGCTCACCAGCAGGGAACACCGGGGAGCTGTTTTTT.

The V gene is TRBV7-2, the J gene TRBJ1-4; D is unclear. Germline CDR1 and CDR2: SGHTA and FQGNSA. The V end lost 1 base, the J end lost 2 bases, and 8 bases lay between the germline ends. The length of the CDR3 is 15 residues. CDR3 DNA: TGTGCCAGCAGCTTAGGGGGTCGGACTAATGAAAAACTGTTTTTT. Residues: CASSLGGRTNEKLFF.

The chain couples TRBV2 to TRBJ2-4, with TRBD2 as a possible D gene (5 bases). The CDR3 is 13 residues long. The germline V gene has CDR1 SNHLY and CDR2 FYNNEI. V shed 7 bases and J shed 6 bases, with 13 bases lying between them. The CDR3 sequence is CASTGAAVNIQYF. DNA of the CDR3: TGTGCCAGCACCGGAGCGGCGGTAAACATTCAGTACTTC.

The chain carries TRBV5-6 and TRBJ2-1; tentative D call: TRBD2 (6 bases). Germline-derived CDR1 and CDR2 are SGHDT and YYEEEE. Trimming removed 0 bases from V and 2 bases from J, with 12 bases in between. The CDR3 extends over 16 amino acids. This CDR3 is CASSLALTGAYNEQFF. The DNA for the CDR3 is TGTGCCAGCAGCTTGGCGTTGACGGGGGCCTACAATGAGCAGTTCTTC.

The V call is TRBV2, the J call TRBJ1-2, with a possible D match to TRBD1 (5 bases). The germline gives CDR1 SNHLY, CDR2 FYNNEI. There are 12 residues in the CDR3. V lost 7 bases, J lost 6 bases, and 12 bases lay in between. The DNA for the CDR3 is TGTGCCAGCACCCCATTGGGGGATGGCTACACCTTC. This gives the protein CASTPLGDGYTF. The variable domain in full, with the rest retrieved from reference TRBV2 and TRBJ1-2, is EPEVTQTPSHQVTQMGQEVILRCVPISNHLYFYWYRQILGQKVEFLVSFYNNEISEKSEIFDDQFSVERPDGSNFTLKIRSTKLEDSAMYFCASTPLGDGYTFGSGTRLTVV.

V is TRBV7-2 and J is TRBJ1-4; the D is unclear. Germline CDR1 and CDR2: SGHTA and FQGNSA. Deletions cut 7 bases from V and 3 bases from J, with 6 bases between. This CDR3 has 12 residues. The CDR3 sequence is CASMASNEKLFF. In DNA form, the CDR3 reads TGTGCCAGCATGGCATCTAATGAAAAACTGTTTTTT.

V gene TRBV29-1 combines with J gene TRBJ1-1; 7 positions agree with TRBD1. V dropped 7 bases and J dropped 4; count of bases not matched to a gene: 6. Germline assignment: CDR1 SQVTM and CDR2 ANQGSEA. The length of the CDR3 is 12 residues. The CDR3 DNA is TGCAGCGCCAAACAGGGGAGCACTGAAGCTTTCTTT. Encoded protein: CSAKQGSTEAFF.

The chain couples TRBV6-5 to TRBJ1-2; tentative D call: TRBD1 (5 bases). This CDR3 is built from 15 residues. The V end was cut by 2 bases, the J end by 5 bases, with 15 bases between. Germline CDR1 MNHEY, CDR2 SVGAGI. The CDR3 region is CASSYHGHKNYGYTF. In nucleotides, the CDR3 is TGTGCCAGCAGTTACCACGGACATAAGAATTATGGCTACACCTTC.

The rearrangement joins TRBV6-2 or TRBV6-3 to TRBJ1-2; no firm D call. Germline lookup yields CDR1 MNHEY and CDR2 SVGEGT. This CDR3 is built from 14 residues. V shed 3 bases and J shed 0 bases, with 8 bases lying between them. CDR3 nucleotide sequence: TGTGCCAGCAGTTATGGCGGCTCTAACTATGGCTACACCTTC. As protein: CASSYGGSNYGYTF.